The 4 T cell receptor beta chains presented below share a single source sample, sequenced in a study of spatial heterogeneity in lung cancer (dated by TCRdb to the late 2010s). What the authors observed across the whole study: The tumor nonsynonymous mutation count correlated with the number of expanded alpha and beta TCRs within the tumor.

The library was produced with 5' RACE. The instrument given in TCRdb is NextSeq 500. TCRdb redid the processing of the public reads, applying fastp at Q25 and MiXCR, and retained in-frame beta chains. CDR3 protein duplicates are merged, each entry listing the most common genes and DNA. This sample comprises about 5,900 distinct CDR3 sequences, about a sixth of them detected only once. About 15% of the sample is taken by the ten largest. These TCRs are of unknown antigen specificity. The sample's time point label, in plain terms: sample taken at primary tumor resection. The sequences come from lung tumor tissue, collected at surgery. The receptors originated from a male donor with early-stage non-small cell lung cancer.

By its share, this clonotype is medium-sized. The CDR3 is CASSQEIGQGASDTQYF. The DNA of the CDR3 is TGCGCCAGCAGCCAAGAAATCGGACAGGGAGCATCAGATACGCAGTATTTT. This chain uses TRBV4-3 with TRBJ2-3; 8 nucleotides align to TRBD1. The CDR3 spans 17 residues. Germline V gives CDR1 LGHNA, CDR2 YSLEER. V was clipped by 0 bases and J by 4 bases; unmatched bases: 9.

CDR3 nucleotides: TGTGCCAGCTCAGATCCGGGACAGGGCGACATTCAGTACTTC. It yields the protein CASSDPGQGDIQYF. The V and J genes are TRBV18 and TRBJ2-4, with TRBD1 identical over 9 bases. V was pared by 5 bases and J by 8 bases, with 7 bases of the junction left unmatched. The germline V gene has CDR1 KGHSH and CDR2 LQKENI. This CDR3 region has 14 residues.

In nucleotides, the CDR3 is TGTGCCAGCAGTCCATGGGACAGGGAGATGATAGATACGCAGTATTTT. This codes for CASSPWDREMIDTQYF. The V gene is TRBV28, the J gene TRBJ2-3, with 9 bases matching TRBD1. The V and J ends lost 5 bases and 5 bases, in that order; junction bases with no gene match: 11. This CDR3 region has 16 residues. Germline V gives CDR1 MDHEN, CDR2 SYDVKM.

In its sample, this clonotype is medium-sized. The rearrangement links TRBV3-1 to TRBJ2-4, with D maybe TRBD1 (6 bases). V lost 2 bases and J 10 bases, leaving 21 bases between the germline ends. From germline, CDR1 is LGHDT and CDR2 YNNKEL (reference sequence). The CDR3 is 16 amino acids. CDR3 region: CASSQSGDSGGLIQYF. The DNA of the CDR3 is TGTGCCAGCAGCCAATCAGGGGATTCCGGCGGGCTAATTCAGTACTTC. The full variable domain, in which reference TRBV3-1 and TRBJ2-4 provide the parts outside the CDR3, is DTAVSQTPKYLVTQMGNDKSIKCEQNLGHDTMYWYKQDSKKFLKIMFSYNNKELIINETVPNRFSPKSPDKAHLNLHINSLELGDSAVYFCASSQSGDSGGLIQYFGAGTRLSVL.